Following are 32 T cell receptor beta chains from one sample sequenced in a study of blood T cell repertoires in COVID-19. Data came from immunoSEQ multiplex PCR; TCRdb stores just in-frame clones and leaves some out. The repertoire has about 99,000 clones, 84% of them found once; the top ten carry just under 2%. The sequenced sample consisted of peripheral blood. The source is a man between 65 and 85 years old with active or convalescent COVID-19.

The chain employs TRBV7-2 and TRBJ2-7; 9 bases match TRBD1. CDR3 size: 15 residues. The ends lost 2 bases at V and 0 bases at J; junction bases unmatched: 2. CDR1 SGHTA and CDR2 FQGNSA come from the germline V gene. The CDR3 reads CASSLMGQGSYEQYF. The CDR3 DNA sequence: TGTGCCAGCAGCTTAATGGGACAGGGCTCCTACGAGCAGTACTTC.

The chain couples TRBV18 to TRBJ1-1; the D gene is possibly TRBD1 (6 bases). The V end was cut by 2 bases, the J end by 3 bases, with 19 bases between. This CDR3 region has 17 residues. Germline V gene lookup returns CDR1 KGHSH and CDR2 LQKENI. The CDR3: CASSPNYYGQQYTEAFF. For the CDR3, the DNA is TGTGCCAGCTCACCAAATTATTACGGACAGCAATACACTGAAGCTTTCTTT.

The chain has TRBV3-1 (or the pseudogene TRBV3-2) and TRBJ1-2; TRBD1 matches 9 bases. The CDR3 extends over 17 amino acids. Germline loops: CDR1 LGHDT, CDR2 YNNKEL (reference sequence). J was trimmed by 7 bases and V by 1 base; bases with no gene match: 13. CDR3 in amino acids: CASSQGPQGAGYGGYTF. CDR3 sequence (DNA): TGTGCCAGCAGCCAAGGTCCACAGGGGGCTGGGTATGGTGGCTACACCTTC.

The table lists this clone with a count of one. The J gene is TRBJ1-1, the V gene TRBV3-1 (or the pseudogene TRBV3-2); D might be TRBD1 (5 bases). Germline lookup yields CDR1 LGHDT and CDR2 YNNKEL (reference sequence). V was shortened by 4 bases and J by 7 bases, with 13 bases between the two germline ends. The CDR3 contains 13 residues. The CDR3 loop reads CASSLAGGLEAFF. The DNA of the CDR3 is TGTGCCAGCAGCCTGGCGGGGGGACTTGAAGCTTTCTTT.

The V and J genes are TRBV30 and TRBJ1-2; D gene uncertain. V shed 0 bases and J shed 8 bases, with 19 bases lying between them. The CDR3 runs to 15 residues. Germline V gene data show CDR1 as GTSNPN and CDR2 as SVGIG (reference sequence). The CDR3, as DNA: TGTGCCTGGAGTGTACGAACGCTGGGAAGAGGGGGCTACACCTTC. The encoded protein is CAWSVRTLGRGGYTF.

This sequence joins TRBV19 and TRBJ1-2; 10 nucleotides line up with TRBD1. Looked up from germline, CDR1 is LNHDA and CDR2 is SQIVND (reference sequence). With V trimmed by 9 bases and J by 5 bases, 24 bases remained unmatched. CDR3 length: 19 residues. The CDR3 region has the DNA TGTGCCAGCCAACTAAACTGGGGGACAGGGGCCAGCCACGGTTATGGCTACACCTTC. This sequence encodes CASQLNWGTGASHGYGYTF.

The chain combines TRBV7-2 with TRBJ1-1; no clear D gene. Germline V gene data show CDR1 as SGHTA and CDR2 as FQGNSA. This CDR3 has 13 amino acids. V shed 4 bases and J shed 1 base, with 7 bases lying between them. In DNA form, the CDR3 reads TGTGCCAGCAGCTCACAAACGAACACTGAAGCTTTCTTT. Its protein is CASSSQTNTEAFF.

V is TRBV29-1 and J is TRBJ2-5; D unclear. The CDR3 loop spans 12 amino acids. The germline V gene encodes CDR1 SQVTM and CDR2 ANQGSEA. With 3 bases removed from V and 5 bases from J, the gap between germline ends came to 10 bases. CDR3 sequence reads: CSVDRLQETQYF. The CDR3 region has the DNA TGCAGCGTTGACCGATTACAGGAGACCCAGTACTTC.

Only a few counts were recorded for this clone. This chain connects TRBV10-3 to TRBJ2-2; 8 nucleotides align to TRBD2. The CDR3 contains 13 residues. The V gene's germline CDR1 is ENHRY and CDR2 SYGVKD. CDR3 bases: TGTGCGACCAGCGGGGGAGTCACCGGGGAGCTGTTTTTT. Translation gives CATSGGVTGELFF.

As for this clone: This CDR3 is also generated by other DNA sequences in the sample. The chain combines TRBV9 with TRBJ2-2; 11 nucleotides align to TRBD1. CDR1 is SGDLS and CDR2 is YYNGEE in the germline V gene. CDR3 length: 14 amino acids. The CDR3, as DNA: TGTGCGGGACAGGGGGGTCGAGACACCGGGGAGCTGTTTTTT. This codes for CAGQGGRDTGELFF.

The chain couples TRBV5-1 to TRBJ2-7, with no clear D. Germline loops: CDR1 SGHRS, CDR2 YFSETQ. The CDR3 extends over 14 amino acids. Trimming pared 0 bases from V and 5 bases from J, leaving 12 bases between. For the CDR3, the DNA is TGCGCCAGCAGCTTGGTTCGTGTCCCCCACGAGCAGTACTTC. Translation gives CASSLVRVPHEQYF.

Concerning this clone: One end of the junction is discordant with germline, which a read error may explain. The chain links TRBV7-3 to TRBJ2-1; TRBD2 matches 8 bases. The V gene's germline CDR1 is SGHTA and CDR2 FQGTGA. The CDR3 is 15 residues long. CDR3 DNA: TGTGCCAGCAGCATAACGGGGGGGCCCTACAATGAGCAGTTCTTC. It encodes CASSITGGPYNEQFF.

The table lists this clone with a count of one. The gene calls are TRBV30 and TRBJ2-3; 7 bases agree with TRBD1. Germline V gene lookup returns CDR1 GTSNPN and CDR2 SVGIG (reference sequence). The CDR3 length is 15 residues. With 1 base clipped from V and 0 bases from J, the junction kept 4 bases outside the gene matches. In DNA, the CDR3 is TGTGCCTGGAGTGGCGGACAGGCTAGCACAGATACGCAGTATTTT. Translation: CAWSGGQASTDTQYF.

This rearrangement joins TRBV7-2 to TRBJ1-1; D remains unclear. CDR1 SGHTA and CDR2 FQGNSA come from the germline V gene. Deletions cut 1 base from V and 5 bases from J, with 8 bases between. The CDR3 is 13 residues long. The CDR3 nucleotides read TGTGCCAGCAGCTTAGAGCGACTGACTGAAGCTTTCTTT. This gives the protein CASSLERLTEAFF.

The chain employs TRBV4-1 and TRBJ2-7, with 12 positions matching TRBD1. After removal of 1 base from V and 0 bases from J, the junction contained 10 bases not matched to a gene. The CDR3 runs to 19 residues. Germline assignment: CDR1 MGHRA and CDR2 YSYEKL. The DNA of the CDR3 is TGCGCCAGCAGCCAAGGTCGGGGGACAGGGGGCTTGCCCTCCTACGAGCAGTACTTC. This sequence encodes CASSQGRGTGGLPSYEQYF.

The CDR3 reads CASRLDRGQGYTF. The CDR3 DNA is TGTGCCAGCAGGCTTGACAGGGGGCAAGGCTACACCTTC. The genes are TRBV28 and TRBJ1-2; 10 positions match TRBD1. With 6 bases clipped from V and 8 bases from J, the junction kept 6 bases outside the gene matches. Germline V gene lookup returns CDR1 MDHEN and CDR2 SYDVKM. The CDR3 totals 13 residues.

CDR3 amino acids: CASSDGTGGTGELFF. The DNA of the CDR3 is TGTGCCAGCAGTGACGGGACAGGGGGCACCGGGGAGCTGTTTTTT. The chain couples TRBV6-4 to TRBJ2-2; TRBD1 matches at 11 bases. The V gene end was trimmed by 2 bases and the J gene end by 4 bases; junction bases not matched to a gene: 0. The germline V gene has CDR1 MRHNA and CDR2 SNTAGT. CDR3 length: 15 residues.

The V gene is TRBV5-4, the J gene TRBJ1-6; 7 bases fit TRBD1. The CDR3 extends over 15 amino acids. Germline CDR1 is SGHNT and CDR2 is YYREEE (reference sequence). The junction had 9 bases not matched to a gene; V was cut back by 5 bases and J by 7 bases. CDR3 amino acids: CASRRTGTENSPLHF. CDR3 in DNA: TGTGCCAGCAGACGGACCGGGACAGAGAATTCACCCCTCCACTTT.

The CDR3 protein is CATNSGGDVIEQFF. DNA for the CDR3: TGTGCCACCAATAGCGGGGGGGACGTCATTGAGCAGTTCTTC. The chain recombines TRBV24-1 with TRBJ2-1; 11 bases line up with TRBD2. Losses at the gene ends were 8 bases for V and 9 bases for J; bases not matched to a gene: 8. From germline, CDR1 is KGHDR and CDR2 SFDVKD. This CDR3 comprises 14 residues.

The V gene is TRBV28, the J gene TRBJ2-1; TRBD2 is a possible D gene (6 bases). The CDR3 loop spans 16 amino acids. The germline V gene encodes CDR1 MDHEN and CDR2 SYDVKM. The germline V and J ends were trimmed by 4 bases and 3 bases, with 16 bases remaining between them. In nucleotides, the CDR3 is TGTGCCAGCAGTTCCCGCGTAGCGGCGATCTACAATGAGCAGTTCTTC. Protein: CASSSRVAAIYNEQFF.

The chain is built from TRBV19 and TRBJ2-7, with a possible D match to TRBD1 (7 bases). The germline V gene encodes CDR1 LNHDA and CDR2 SQIVND (reference sequence). This CDR3 comprises 15 residues. Trimming took 5 bases from V and 4 from J, leaving 18 bases between them. Written as DNA, the CDR3 is TGTGCCAGTAGTCCTCGTTGGAGGGGGCGATACGAGCAGTACTTC. It encodes CASSPRWRGRYEQYF. The whole variable domain, remainder taken from reference TRBV19 and TRBJ2-7, is DGGITQSPKYLFRKEGQNVTLSCEQNLNHDAMYWYRQDPGQGLRLIYYSQIVNDFQKGDIAEGYSVSREKKESFPLTVTSAQKNPTAFYLCASSPRWRGRYEQYFGPGTRLTVT.

The chain uses TRBV7-9 and TRBJ1-1; the match to TRBD1 covers 8 bases. CDR3 length equals 14 residues. V trimming: 3 bases; J trimming: 7 bases; junction bases outside the gene matches: 7. Germline values: CDR1 SEHNR, CDR2 FQNEAQ (reference sequence). The CDR3 is CASSFSAGTGEAFF. The CDR3 region has the DNA TGTGCCAGCAGCTTCTCAGCAGGGACAGGTGAAGCTTTCTTT.

V usage is TRBV5-1 and J usage is TRBJ1-3; D not resolved. The germline V gene encodes CDR1 SGHRS and CDR2 YFSETQ. CDR3 length equals 15 residues. V shed 3 bases and J shed 2 bases, with 12 bases lying between them. CDR3 DNA sequence: TGCGCCAGCAGCTCCGGGAGAAACCCTGGAAACACCATATATTTT. Its translation is CASSSGRNPGNTIYF.

The rearrangement uses TRBV7-2 and TRBJ2-1; 13 bases agree with TRBD2. The CDR3 totals 19 residues. Germline assignment: CDR1 SGHTA and CDR2 FQGNSA. The junction had 11 bases not matched to a gene; V was cut back by 5 bases and J by 1 base. CDR3 sequence (DNA): TGTGCCAGCAGCCCAGGGCGACTAGCGGGGGGACGGTCCTACAATGAGCAGTTCTTC. Translation gives CASSPGRLAGGRSYNEQFF.

The chain joins TRBV20-1 to TRBJ2-1, with 10 positions matching TRBD2. The CDR3 is 16 residues long. Germline V gene data show CDR1 as DFQATT and CDR2 as SNEGSKA (reference sequence). J gave up 4 bases and V 3 bases, and 9 bases lay outside the gene matches. The CDR3 here is CSASMASGGPYNEQFF. For the CDR3, the DNA is TGCAGTGCTAGTATGGCTAGCGGGGGCCCTTACAATGAGCAGTTCTTC.

The chain is built from TRBV7-2 and TRBJ1-5; no clear D. The CDR3 extends over 18 amino acids. CDR1 is SGHTA, CDR2 FQGNSA, per germline. V shed 1 base and J shed 4 bases, with 20 bases lying between them. CDR3 amino acids: CASSLGYGGGGFNQPQHF. CDR3 nucleotides: TGTGCCAGCAGCTTAGGTTACGGAGGAGGCGGATTTAATCAGCCCCAGCATTTT.

This chain joins TRBV11-2 and TRBJ1-1, with D unresolved. The V and J ends lost 1 base and 1 base respectively, with 4 bases between them. This CDR3 has 13 residues. Per germline, CDR1 SGHAT and CDR2 FQNNGV. CDR3: CASSLVQNTEAFF. In nucleotides, the CDR3 is TGTGCCAGCAGCTTAGTCCAGAACACTGAAGCTTTCTTT.

This clone was seen only a few times. The chain combines TRBV27 with TRBJ2-5; 8 bases align to TRBD1. This CDR3 is 14 amino acids long. Germline CDR1 and CDR2: MNHEY and SMNVEV (reference sequence). V lost 5 bases and J lost 13; bases outside the gene matches: 15. CDR3 residues: CASSRTGSPINSYF. The CDR3, as DNA: TGTGCCAGCAGTAGGACAGGGTCCCCAATTAACTCGTACTTC.

The V call is TRBV2, the J call TRBJ2-5; D unresolved. Trimming shortened V by 1 base and J by 5 bases, and 5 bases separated the two germline ends. The germline CDR1 and CDR2 sequences are SNHLY and FYNNEI. The CDR3 is 12 residues long. CDR3 bases: TGTGCCAGCAGTGAAGACGGGGAGACCCAGTACTTC. Translated: CASSEDGETQYF.

This clone was recorded only once. The V gene is TRBV18, the J gene TRBJ2-1; no reliable D call. V gave up 6 bases and J gave up 7 bases, with 7 bases separating them. CDR3 length: 11 amino acids. Germline V gives CDR1 KGHSH, CDR2 LQKENI. CDR3: CASSLSNEQFF. The CDR3 DNA sequence: TGTGCCAGCTCCCTCAGTAATGAGCAGTTCTTC.

The CDR3 is CAWSPNTESPLHF. DNA for the CDR3: TGTGCCTGGAGCCCAAACACCGAATCACCCCTCCACTTT. The chain links TRBV30 to TRBJ1-6; D is uncertain. The CDR3 is made up of 13 amino acids. From germline, CDR1 is GTSNPN and CDR2 SVGIG (reference sequence). Trimming took 3 bases from V and 10 from J, leaving 13 bases between them.

This clone was detected only a few times. This CDR3 is CASSLSGENEQFF. The CDR3 nucleotides read TGTGCCAGCAGCCTATCAGGGGAAAATGAGCAGTTCTTC. This rearrangement joins TRBV6-6 to TRBJ2-1; weak D call: TRBD1 (6 bases). Trimming cost V 6 bases and J 7 bases, with 13 bases left between them. Germline V gene sequence: CDR1 MNHNY, CDR2 SVGAGI (reference sequence). This CDR3 has 13 amino acids.